The 7 T cell receptor beta chains presented below share a single source sample, sequenced in a study of T-cell memory formation after mild COVID-19. TCRdb passed the 5' RACE reads through MiXCR, listing each CDR3 protein once. The sample includes about 340,000 distinct CDR3 sequences, around a sixth of them seen just once. The material sequenced was PBMCs or a T cell subset sorted from them (not recorded which). Receptor source: a man between 18 and 29 years old who had mild COVID-19 (a few samples of this study predate the infection). Cell type and time point are not known.

The V gene is TRBV20-1, the J gene TRBJ2-2; possible D gene TRBD1, 5 bases. There are 14 residues in the CDR3. Trimming stripped 2 bases from V and 4 bases from J, with 11 bases between. Germline CDR1 DFQATT, CDR2 SNEGSKA (reference sequence). CDR3 loop: CSARNRSFTGELFF. The CDR3 nucleotides read TGCAGTGCTAGAAACAGGTCGTTCACCGGGGAGCTGTTTTTT.

There are many counts of this clonotype. The J gene is TRBJ1-4, the V gene TRBV5-1; 9 positions agree with TRBD1. CDR3 length: 15 amino acids. V shed 0 bases, J shed 7 bases, and the junction held 4 bases outside the gene matches. Germline assignment: CDR1 SGHRS and CDR2 YFSETQ. In nucleotides, the CDR3 is TGCGCCAGCAGCTTGGCCTCGACAGGGGGTGAAAAACTGTTTTTT. It encodes CASSLASTGGEKLFF.

In this sample, this clonotype turned up a few times. The genes are TRBV10-3 and TRBJ2-2; tentatively, D is TRBD1 (5 bases). The CDR3 consists of 16 residues. The ends were cut back, 2 bases at V and 0 bases at J, with 10 bases in the middle. The germline gives CDR1 ENHRY, CDR2 SYGVKD. The CDR3 protein is CAISEQGDSNTGELFF. The CDR3 DNA sequence: TGTGCCATCAGTGAGCAGGGCGATTCGAACACCGGGGAGCTGTTTTTT.

This clonotype was detected ten times or more. The CDR3 coding sequence is TGTGCCAGCAGCTTGGAAGCAGTCTACGAGCAGTACTTC. Protein sequence: CASSLEAVYEQYF. The rearrangement uses TRBV5-5 and TRBJ2-7; D gene uncertain. Germline-derived CDR1 and CDR2 are SGHKS and YYEKEE (reference sequence). CDR3 size: 13 residues. Trimming pared 0 bases from V and 3 bases from J, leaving 7 bases between.

In this sample, this clonotype turned up a few times. The chain has TRBV20-1 and TRBJ2-1; D tentatively reads TRBD1 or TRBD2 (5 bases each). This CDR3 spans 14 amino acids. Trimming removed 6 bases at V and 7 bases at J, with 19 bases between. Germline CDR1 is DFQATT and CDR2 is SNEGSKA (reference sequence). The CDR3 DNA is TGCAGTGCAAGACGGGGCCCCGCTACAAATGAGCAGTTCTTC. It is translated as CSARRGPATNEQFF.

This clonotype was seen a few times. The chain joins TRBV4-1 to TRBJ2-5, with TRBD2 matching over 10 bases. Germline V CDR1 and CDR2: MGHRA, YSYEKL. This CDR3 is 15 amino acids long. V shed 1 base, J shed 1 base, and the junction held 0 bases outside the gene matches. The CDR3: CASSQVAGGQETQYF. The DNA for the CDR3 is TGCGCCAGCAGCCAAGTAGCGGGGGGCCAAGAGACCCAGTACTTC.

This clonotype occurred a few times. The chain is built from TRBV4-1 and TRBJ1-1, with D possibly TRBD1 on 6 matching bases. The V gene's germline CDR1 is MGHRA and CDR2 YSYEKL. The V end was cut by 1 base, the J end by 1 base, with 10 bases between. The CDR3 loop spans 15 amino acids. DNA for the CDR3: TGCGCCAGCAGCCAAGCCGGACAGACGAACACTGAAGCTTTCTTT. Translating gives CASSQAGQTNTEAFF.